This passage covers 22 T cell receptor beta chains from one sample sequenced in a study of T-cell reconstitution after alpha-beta-depleted transplantation in children. The TCRbeta library incorporated unique molecular identifiers. TCRdb re-called the PCR reads through MiXCR, storing one row per CDR3 protein. The table shows almost 500,000 distinct CDR3 sequences, with around 13% occurring only once. This material consisted of PBMCs from the stem cell graft donor, taken from the stem cell graft. These receptors all stem from a human donor who donated a stem cell graft to a child with combined immunodeficiency.

This clonotype was seen at least ten times. This rearrangement joins TRBV24-1 to TRBJ2-7; D remains unclear. Trimming removed 9 bases from V and 2 bases from J, with 16 bases in between. CDR1 and CDR2 from the germline V gene are KGHDR and SFDVKD. The CDR3 is 14 amino acids. The DNA for the CDR3 is TGTGCCACCGGATCGGCCGGATACCCCTACGAGCAGTACTTC. It is translated as CATGSAGYPYEQYF.

This clonotype has more than one count but fewer than ten. The chain joins TRBV4-3 to TRBJ2-1, with 13 positions matching TRBD2. CDR1 LGHNA and CDR2 YSLEER come from the germline V gene. The ends lost 3 bases at V and 6 bases at J; junction bases unmatched: 5. The CDR3 spans 16 residues. CDR3 bases: TGCGCCAGCAGCCAGGGGACTAGCGGGATTTTCAATGAGCAGTTCTTC. Translating gives CASSQGTSGIFNEQFF.

The chain couples TRBV3-1 to TRBJ1-5; 7 bases agree with TRBD1. The V and J ends lost 1 base and 7 bases, in that order; junction bases with no gene match: 4. The germline V gene encodes CDR1 LGHDT and CDR2 YNNKEL (reference sequence). The CDR3 is 14 residues long. The chain's CDR3 is CASSQGQGRQPQHF. The CDR3 DNA follows: TGTGCCAGCAGCCAAGGACAGGGTCGGCAGCCCCAGCATTTT.

This clonotype has at least ten counts. The chain carries TRBV29-1 and TRBJ2-1; D is undetermined. The CDR3 spans 12 residues. V lost 0 bases, J lost 8 bases, and 8 bases lay in between. CDR1 is SQVTM and CDR2 is ANQGSEA in the germline V gene. The CDR3 sequence: CSVEDMGDEQFF. The DNA for the CDR3 is TGCAGCGTTGAAGATATGGGCGATGAGCAGTTCTTC.

Only a few counts were recorded for this clonotype. This chain uses TRBV5-6 with TRBJ1-4; the D is unclear. Per the germline V gene, CDR1 is SGHDT and CDR2 is YYEEEE. This CDR3 has 16 residues. Deletions cut 4 bases from V and 5 bases from J, with 18 bases between. CDR3 coding DNA: TGTGCCAGCAGCCAAAATCGGGGTAGCATGAATGAAAAACTGTTTTTT. It translates to CASSQNRGSMNEKLFF. Together with reference TRBV5-6 and TRBJ1-4, the CDR3 gives the full variable domain: DAGVTQSPTHLIKTRGQQVTLRCSPKSGHDTVSWYQQALGQGPQFIFQYYEEEERQRGNFPDRFSGHQFPNYSSELNVNALLLGDSALYLCASSQNRGSMNEKLFFGSGTQLSVL.

This clonotype came up many times. This chain joins TRBV9 and TRBJ2-1; tentative D call: TRBD2 (6 bases). The length of the CDR3 is 15 residues. Germline CDR1 reads SGDLS; CDR2 reads YYNGEE. V was pared by 0 bases and J by 3 bases, with 10 bases between. CDR3 DNA: TGTGCCAGCAGCGTAGAGGGCGGGAACTACAATGAGCAGTTCTTC. Its translation is CASSVEGGNYNEQFF.

This chain uses TRBV11-3 with TRBJ2-7; D might be TRBD2 (5 bases). CDR1 and CDR2 from the germline V gene are SGHNT and YENEEA. Trimming removed 4 bases from V and 3 bases from J, with 13 bases in between. The CDR3 spans 14 residues. The CDR3 reads CASSSRRGGYEQYF. The CDR3 bases are TGTGCCAGCAGCTCGCGTCGGGGTGGCTACGAGCAGTACTTC.

This clonotype was counted a few times. The rearrangement uses TRBV6-1 and TRBJ2-5, with TRBD2 matching 11 bases. Germline V gene sequence: CDR1 MNHNS, CDR2 SASEGT. Trimming cost V 5 bases and J 5 bases; bases outside gene matches: 10. This CDR3 contains 16 residues. The CDR3 protein is CASSKRTSGLGETQYF. The CDR3 DNA reads as TGTGCCAGCAGTAAAAGGACTAGCGGGCTGGGGGAGACCCAGTACTTC.

This clonotype was found many times. The V gene is TRBV4-2, the J gene TRBJ2-3, with 8 bases matching TRBD2. Unmatched junction bases numbered 5, after V lost 1 base and J lost 2 bases. CDR3 length: 16 amino acids. Germline values: CDR1 LGHNA, CDR2 YNFKEQ. The DNA of the CDR3 is TGTGCCAGCAGCCAAGGAACTAGCGGCGCCACAGATACGCAGTATTTT. This codes for CASSQGTSGATDTQYF.

The V and J genes are TRBV29-1 and TRBJ1-2; possible D gene TRBD1, 6 bases. CDR3 length equals 14 residues. Germline V gene lookup returns CDR1 SQVTM and CDR2 ANQGSEA. Trimming took 0 bases from V and 4 from J, leaving 12 bases between them. The CDR3 region has the DNA TGCAGCGTTGAAGAAGCAGGGGAGGGCTATGGCTACACCTTC. This sequence encodes CSVEEAGEGYGYTF. Using reference TRBV29-1 and TRBJ1-2 for the parts outside the CDR3, the full variable domain is SAVISQKPSRDICQRGTSLTIQCQVDSQVTMMFWYRQQPGQSLTLIATANQGSEATYESGFVIDKFPISRPNLTFSTLTVSNMSPEDSSIYLCSVEEAGEGYGYTFGSGTRLTVV.

V is TRBV11-2 and J is TRBJ2-3; D gene ambiguous. Germline V CDR1 and CDR2: SGHAT, FQNNGV. This CDR3 has 18 residues. Trimming pared 3 bases from V and 2 bases from J, leaving 21 bases between. The chain's CDR3 is CASSLNQPAETFTDTQYF. The DNA of the CDR3 is TGTGCCAGCAGCTTGAACCAACCGGCGGAGACCTTCACAGATACGCAGTATTTT.

V and J are TRBV28 and TRBJ2-7; D remains unclear. CDR1 is MDHEN and CDR2 is SYDVKM in the germline V gene. Trimming stripped 6 bases from V and 2 bases from J, with 14 bases between. The length of the CDR3 is 14 residues. The CDR3 DNA sequence: TGTGCCAGCAGATACCCCGGCAGGCCCTACGAGCAGTACTTC. Amino acid sequence: CASRYPGRPYEQYF.

The J gene is TRBJ2-3, the V gene TRBV7-3; 10 bases are shared with TRBD2. This CDR3 spans 16 amino acids. Germline CDR1 and CDR2: SGHTA and FQGTGA. J gave up 6 bases and V 4 bases, and 10 bases lay outside the gene matches. The CDR3 loop reads CASSSRTSGGRDTQYF. DNA for the CDR3: TGTGCCAGCAGCTCTCGGACTAGCGGAGGTCGGGATACGCAGTATTTT.

The table lists this clonotype with a few counts. The chain joins TRBV5-1 to TRBJ2-7, with D possibly TRBD2 on 6 matching bases. The germline V gene encodes CDR1 SGHRS and CDR2 YFSETQ. CDR3 length: 13 residues. Trimming shortened V by 5 bases and J by 5 bases, and 14 bases separated the two germline ends. CDR3 loop: CASRPGVEDEQYF. The CDR3 DNA reads as TGCGCCAGCAGGCCGGGGGTGGAGGACGAGCAGTACTTC.

This clonotype turned up a few times. The chain joins TRBV20-1 to TRBJ2-3; D remains ambiguous. The CDR3 has 15 amino acids. V lost 2 bases and J lost 2, with 14 bases in between. Germline CDR1 is DFQATT and CDR2 is SNEGSKA (reference sequence). The CDR3 reads CSARPNSVTTDTQYF. Here the CDR3 DNA reads TGCAGTGCTAGACCCAACTCAGTCACCACAGATACGCAGTATTTT.

In this sample, this clonotype turned up a few times. This sequence joins TRBV6-2 or TRBV6-3 and TRBJ2-1; 10 bases fit TRBD2. Germline V gives CDR1 MNHEY, CDR2 SVGEGT. With V trimmed by 0 bases and J by 1 base, 6 bases remained unmatched. This CDR3 region has 18 residues. The CDR3 loop is CASSYSASGGVSYNEQFF. The CDR3 coding sequence is TGTGCCAGCAGTTACTCTGCCAGCGGGGGGGTTTCCTACAATGAGCAGTTCTTC.

This chain links TRBV6-5 with TRBJ2-3; tentative D call: TRBD1 (5 bases). V lost 2 bases and J lost 1, with 7 bases in between. From germline, CDR1 is MNHEY and CDR2 SVGAGI. This CDR3 has 14 residues. CDR3: CASSYLTGTDTQYF. The CDR3 coding sequence is TGTGCCAGCAGTTACCTGACAGGCACAGATACGCAGTATTTT.

The sample holds a few counts of this clonotype. J is TRBJ2-7 and V is TRBV4-3; 7 positions agree with TRBD2. J lost 2 bases, V lost 1 base, and 5 bases had no gene match. The CDR3 sequence is 15 residues long. CDR1 is LGHNA and CDR2 is YSLEER in the germline V gene. CDR3 DNA: TGCGCCAGCAGCCAAGGAGCGGGACCTCCCTACGAGCAGTACTTC. This translates into CASSQGAGPPYEQYF.

CDR3 bases: TGTGCCAGCTCTTTGAGCGCAAGTATAACTTTCTTT. It is translated as CASSLSASITFF. The gene calls are TRBV12-3 or TRBV12-4 and TRBJ1-1; D is uncertain. V was shortened by 8 bases and J by 12 bases, with 19 bases between the two germline ends. This CDR3 comprises 12 residues.

This rearrangement joins TRBV5-1 to TRBJ2-3, with TRBD2 identical over 11 bases. The CDR3 covers 17 residues. V was clipped by 3 bases and J by 2 bases; unmatched bases: 8. CDR1 is SGHRS, CDR2 YFSETQ, per germline. DNA for the CDR3: TGCGCCAGCAGCTCGGGCGCACTAGCGGGAGTCACAGATACGCAGTATTTT. Protein product: CASSSGALAGVTDTQYF.

This clonotype was observed many times. V gene TRBV7-9 combines with J gene TRBJ1-1; D remains ambiguous. This CDR3 has 15 residues. Germline CDR1 is SEHNR and CDR2 is FQNEAQ (reference sequence). Trimming left V 0 bases short and J 4 bases short, with 12 bases between. The CDR3 region has the DNA TGTGCCAGCAGCTTAGCGGTAATGGGGTTCACTGAAGCTTTCTTT. Protein product: CASSLAVMGFTEAFF.

This clonotype has more than one count but fewer than ten. The chain couples TRBV12-3 or TRBV12-4 to TRBJ2-3; perhaps TRBD2 as D (7 bases). Trimming shortened V by 4 bases and J by 0 bases, and 17 bases separated the two germline ends. The CDR3 length is 17 residues. The CDR3 loop is CASSWGGKGESTDTQYF. The DNA of the CDR3 is TGTGCCAGCAGTTGGGGGGGGAAGGGGGAAAGCACAGATACGCAGTATTTT.